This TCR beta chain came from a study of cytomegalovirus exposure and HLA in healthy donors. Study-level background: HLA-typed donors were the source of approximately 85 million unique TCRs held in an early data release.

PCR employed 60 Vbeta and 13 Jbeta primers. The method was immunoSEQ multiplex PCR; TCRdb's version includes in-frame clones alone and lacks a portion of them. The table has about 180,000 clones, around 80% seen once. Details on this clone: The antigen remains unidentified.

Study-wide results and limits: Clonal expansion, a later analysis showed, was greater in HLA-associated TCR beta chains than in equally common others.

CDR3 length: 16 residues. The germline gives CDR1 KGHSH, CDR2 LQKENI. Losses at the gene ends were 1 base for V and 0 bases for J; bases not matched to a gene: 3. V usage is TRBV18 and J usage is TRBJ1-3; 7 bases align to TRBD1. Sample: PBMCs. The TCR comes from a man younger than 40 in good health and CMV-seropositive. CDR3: CASSPRDSSSGNTIYF. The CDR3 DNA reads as TGTGCCAGCTCACCACGGGACAGTTCCTCTGGAAACACCATATATTTT.